This TCR beta chain was sequenced for a study of CD8 T cells in Susac syndrome. The sample holds a few counts of this clonotype. With random hexamers, reverse transcription was performed on about 0.45 to 1 ug of RNA. MiXCR, applied by TCRdb to the immunoSEQ multiplex PCR reads, yields one record per CDR3 protein. Found here are more than 120,000 distinct CDR3 sequences, approximately 94% of them singletons; the top ten hold 0.075% to 0.1%. Healthy donors matched for age and sex were used as controls. Trimming pared 5 bases from V and 4 bases from J, leaving 5 bases between. CDR1 and CDR2 from the germline V gene are KGHSH and LQKENI. This CDR3 has 11 residues.

The TCR originated in a human donor in good health. The chain carries TRBV18 and TRBJ2-5, with unresolved D. Sample: CD4+ T cells from PBMCs. The CDR3 loop is CASSSRETQYF. CDR3 nucleotide sequence: TGTGCCAGCTCATCAAGAGAGACCCAGTACTTC.